Below are 21 T cell receptor beta chains sequenced from a single sample in a study of CD8+ T cells in alopecia areata listed by TCRdb under 2018. The library came from the immunoSEQ multiplex PCR assay. For TCR sequencing, RNA was extracted from every sample and reverse transcribed into cDNA to serve as template. TCRdb carries this immuneACCESS record with in-frame sequences only. Its versions omit some clonotypes, under half of them owing to an unresolved V gene in the studies checked, with the rest unexplained. This sample lists about 250,000 clones; 67% were detected once. In total, the top ten clones hold approximately 1.2% of the sample. The intended sense of this specimen's time point label: baseline before oral tofacitinib. The sequencing used CD4+ T cells sorted from blood, collected at week 0. The receptors here all came from a human donor with alopecia areata.

This chain joins TRBV4-3 and TRBJ1-6; the D gene is possibly TRBD1 (6 bases). This CDR3 comprises 14 residues. Germline loops: CDR1 LGHNA, CDR2 YSLEER. Deletions cut 2 bases from V and 7 bases from J, with 9 bases between. Here the CDR3 reads CASSQTRGNSPLHF. Written as DNA, the CDR3 is TGCGCCAGCAGCCAAACTAGGGGGAATTCACCCCTCCACTTT.

This clone was seen a handful of times. One end of the junction does not line up with germline, which may come from a read error. The V and J genes are TRBV29-1 and TRBJ1-4; unclear D gene. Germline V gene data show CDR1 as SQVTM and CDR2 as ANQGSEA. CDR3 size: 12 residues. The CDR3 DNA is TGCAGCGTTGAAGGCGCTAACGAAAAACTGTTTTTT. The encoded protein is CSVEGANEKLFF.

The table lists this clone with a few counts. The V and J genes are TRBV11-2 and TRBJ2-5; D unresolved. The V and J ends lost 1 base and 2 bases respectively, with 8 bases between them. CDR1 is SGHAT and CDR2 is FQNNGV in the germline V gene. The CDR3 runs 14 residues. This chain's CDR3 is CASSLVWAQETQYF. DNA of the CDR3: TGTGCCAGCAGCTTAGTCTGGGCTCAAGAGACCCAGTACTTC.

The V call is TRBV20-1, the J call TRBJ1-4; D is undetermined. This CDR3 comprises 11 residues. V shed 2 bases and J shed 13 bases, with 11 bases lying between them. Germline lookup yields CDR1 DFQATT and CDR2 SNEGSKA (reference sequence). Here the CDR3 reads CSARHSDTLFF. The CDR3 DNA sequence: TGCAGTGCTAGACACAGCGATACACTGTTTTTT.

The rearrangement joins TRBV11-2 to TRBJ2-1; D is undetermined. The V end was cut by 5 bases, the J end by 4 bases, with 3 bases between. The CDR3 is 11 amino acids. CDR1 is SGHAT and CDR2 is FQNNGV in the germline V gene. The CDR3 sequence: CASSQYNEQFF. CDR3 DNA sequence: TGTGCCAGCAGCCAATACAATGAGCAGTTCTTC.

The rearrangement links TRBV7-2 to TRBJ2-1, with TRBD2 matching 8 bases. The CDR3 contains 15 residues. The germline V gene encodes CDR1 SGHTA and CDR2 FQGNSA. Germline trimming cut 1 base from V and 4 bases from J; bases unmatched to any gene: 3. Here the CDR3 DNA reads TGTGCCAGCAGCTTAGGAGCGGGGGCATACAATGAGCAGTTCTTC. Its protein product is CASSLGAGAYNEQFF.

The V and J genes are TRBV4-2 and TRBJ1-5; no clear D. The CDR3 is 13 residues long. V lost 0 bases and J lost 3, with 3 bases in between. Germline values: CDR1 LGHNA, CDR2 YNFKEQ. Here the CDR3 DNA reads TGTGCCAGCAGCCAAGACCTCAATCAGCCCCAGCATTTT. The encoded protein is CASSQDLNQPQHF.

This clone was recorded a few times. The sample contains more than one DNA sequence encoding this CDR3. The chain combines TRBV29-1 with TRBJ1-5; possibly TRBD1 for D (5 bases). Trimming took 4 bases from V and 4 from J, leaving 11 bases between them. The CDR3 is made up of 13 amino acids. CDR1 is SQVTM, CDR2 ANQGSEA, per germline. The CDR3 sequence is CSVAGGGNQPQHF. CDR3 nucleotide sequence: TGCAGCGTTGCGGGCGGGGGGAATCAGCCCCAGCATTTT.

The J gene is TRBJ2-5, the V gene TRBV12-5; 7 bases are shared with TRBD1. With 0 bases clipped from V and 4 bases from J, the junction kept 8 bases outside the gene matches. The germline V gene has CDR1 LGHNT and CDR2 FRNRAP. The CDR3 runs 16 residues. In DNA, the CDR3 is TGTGCTAGTGGTTTGGTACTAGACAGGGTGGGAGAGACCCAGTACTTC. Translated: CASGLVLDRVGETQYF.

Regarding this clone: At one of its ends the junction is not consistent with the germline gene, which may arise from a read error. This sequence joins TRBV7-8 and TRBJ2-1; possible D gene TRBD2, 5 bases. Germline V gene sequence: CDR1 SGHVS, CDR2 FQNEAQ. The CDR3 is 12 residues long. The CDR3 DNA reads as TGTGCCAGCAGCTTCGGGAATCATGAACAGTTCTTC. This encodes CASSFGNHEQFF.

The CDR3 loop reads CASSAGPGHLNSPLHF. In DNA form, the CDR3 reads TGTGCCAGCAGCGCAGGACCGGGACACCTTAATTCACCCCTCCACTTT. The chain has TRBV9 and TRBJ1-6, with a possible D match to TRBD1 (6 bases). Germline V lookup: CDR1 SGDLS, CDR2 YYNGEE. The V end was cut by 3 bases, the J end by 6 bases, with 16 bases between. The CDR3 is 16 residues long.

The rearrangement joins TRBV7-9 to TRBJ2-3; 9 bases match TRBD1. CDR3 length equals 16 residues. CDR1 SEHNR and CDR2 FQNEAQ come from the germline V gene (reference sequence). Trimming at V came to 5 bases and at J to 0 bases, leaving 6 bases not matched to a gene. The CDR3 loop is CASSIITGGSTDTQYF. In nucleotides, the CDR3 is TGTGCCAGCAGCATCATAACAGGGGGCAGCACAGATACGCAGTATTTT.

The chain employs TRBV30 and TRBJ2-1; no clear D. CDR3 length equals 13 residues. V dropped 2 bases and J dropped 5 bases, with 10 bases sitting between them. Germline CDR1 GTSNPN, CDR2 SVGIG (reference sequence). CDR3 protein: CAWSFLVDNEQFF. CDR3 coding DNA: TGTGCCTGGAGTTTTCTAGTTGACAATGAGCAGTTCTTC.

This chain uses TRBV18 with TRBJ2-4; tentative D call: TRBD2 (6 bases). The CDR3 has 15 residues. Germline-derived CDR1 and CDR2 are KGHSH and LQKENI. V was shortened by 3 bases and J by 0 bases, with 9 bases between the two germline ends. The CDR3 region is CASSPTGGAKNIQYF. DNA for the CDR3: TGTGCCAGCTCACCCACCGGGGGAGCCAAAAACATTCAGTACTTC.

This chain links TRBV9 with TRBJ2-2; D tentatively reads TRBD1 or TRBD2 (5 bases each). Per the germline V gene, CDR1 is SGDLS and CDR2 is YYNGEE. CDR3 length: 16 amino acids. V was clipped by 4 bases and J by 4 bases, with 17 bases between them. The CDR3 DNA is TGTGCCAGCAGCCACTACGGGGCAGAGCGCACCGGGGAGCTGTTTTTT. This sequence encodes CASSHYGAERTGELFF.

In its sample, this clone was seen a few times. V and J are TRBV6-5 and TRBJ2-5; 8 bases are a match to TRBD2. The V gene end was trimmed by 0 bases and the J gene end by 2 bases; junction bases not matched to a gene: 2. The CDR3 has 15 residues. Germline V gene data show CDR1 as MNHEY and CDR2 as SVGAGI. The CDR3 sequence is CASSYSRGGQETQYF. For the CDR3, the DNA is TGTGCCAGCAGTTACTCTCGGGGGGGACAAGAGACCCAGTACTTC.

The rearrangement joins TRBV6-5 to TRBJ1-5; maybe TRBD1 (6 bases). The germline V gene has CDR1 MNHEY and CDR2 SVGAGI. V lost 2 bases and J lost 4, with 12 bases in between. This CDR3 region has 15 residues. CDR3 amino acids: CASSYGRGANQPQHF. The DNA for the CDR3 is TGTGCCAGCAGTTACGGACGGGGGGCAAATCAGCCCCAGCATTTT.

The V gene is TRBV6-1, the J gene TRBJ2-7, with 7 nucleotides matching TRBD1. With V trimmed by 8 bases and J by 2 bases, 3 bases remained unmatched. The CDR3 extends over 12 amino acids. Per germline, CDR1 MNHNS and CDR2 SASEGT. Here the CDR3 reads CASRQGTYEQYF. The CDR3, as DNA: TGTGCCAGCCGACAGGGCACCTACGAGCAGTACTTC.

At least ten counts were recorded for this clone. The chain employs TRBV9 and TRBJ1-1; the D gene is possibly TRBD1 (5 bases). The CDR3 extends over 16 amino acids. In germline, CDR1 is SGDLS, CDR2 YYNGEE. With 2 bases removed from V and 0 bases from J, the gap between germline ends came to 14 bases. Here the CDR3 DNA reads TGTGCCAGCAGCGTGGGGACGCCGCTCATGAACACTGAAGCTTTCTTT. Encoded protein: CASSVGTPLMNTEAFF. Filled out from reference TRBV9 and TRBJ1-1, the complete variable domain reads DSGVTQTPKHLITATGQRVTLRCSPRSGDLSVYWYQQSLDQGLQFLIQYYNGEERAKGNILERFSAQQFPDLHSELNLSSLELGDSALYFCASSVGTPLMNTEAFFGQGTRLTVV.

The J gene is TRBJ2-5, the V gene TRBV5-1; perhaps TRBD2 as D (6 bases). Germline values: CDR1 SGHRS, CDR2 YFSETQ. The CDR3 runs to 13 residues. V lost 2 bases, J lost 4 bases, and 9 bases lay in between. The CDR3, as DNA: TGCGCCAGCAGCTTCGGAGGGGTAGAGACCCAGTACTTC. Translating gives CASSFGGVETQYF. Full variable domain (missing parts from reference TRBV5-1 and TRBJ2-5): KAGVTQTPRYLIKTRGQQVTLSCSPISGHRSVSWYQQTPGQGLQFLFEYFSETQRNKGNFPGRFSGRQFSNSRSEMNVSTLELGDSALYLCASSFGGVETQYFGPGTRLLVL.

In its sample, this clone was seen a few times. The rearrangement uses TRBV29-1 and TRBJ2-1; D unresolved. This CDR3 has 11 amino acids. Trimming stripped 6 bases from V and 3 bases from J, with 6 bases between. Looked up from germline, CDR1 is SQVTM and CDR2 is ANQGSEA. CDR3 in amino acids: CSVNFYNEQFF. Written as DNA, the CDR3 is TGCAGCGTAAATTTCTACAATGAGCAGTTCTTC.